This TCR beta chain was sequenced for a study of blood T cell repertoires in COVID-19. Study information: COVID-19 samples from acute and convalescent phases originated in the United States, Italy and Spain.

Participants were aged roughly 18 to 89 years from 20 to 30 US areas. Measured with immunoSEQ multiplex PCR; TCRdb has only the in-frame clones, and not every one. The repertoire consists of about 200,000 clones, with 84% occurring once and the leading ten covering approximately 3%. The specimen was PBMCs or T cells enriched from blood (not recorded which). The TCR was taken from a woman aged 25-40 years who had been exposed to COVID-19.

CDR3 sequence (DNA): TGCGCCAGCAGGTCCTCCAGGGGGCCCAACACTGAAGCTTTCTTT. Encoded protein: CASRSSRGPNTEAFF. The chain carries TRBV5-1 and TRBJ1-1; 8 positions agree with TRBD1. The length of the CDR3 is 15 residues. Germline assignment: CDR1 SGHRS and CDR2 YFSETQ. V was clipped by 5 bases and J by 2 bases; unmatched bases: 8.